These T cell receptor beta chains were read from a single sample in a study of blood T cell repertoires in COVID-19. TCRdb keeps only in-frame clones here, not all; method: immunoSEQ multiplex PCR. The sample shows some 200,000 clones, more than 80% of them seen only once. The sequenced sample consisted of PBMCs or T cells enriched from blood (not recorded which). The receptor source for this set is a woman aged 18-29 years in a cohort exposed to, infected with or recovered from COVID-19 (not recorded which). CDR3s include the opening cysteine and the closing phenylalanine or tryptophan. The D gene is left open where the match is weak. For some rows the clone size is stated as once, few or many, or as a class when expanded; others skip it.

J | size | D | V | CDR3 | DNA
TRBJ2-6 | NA | NA | TRBV19 | CASAGAFWPPGANVLTF | TGTGCCAGTGCAGGGGCTTTTTGGCCGCCTGGGGCCAACGTCCTGACTTTC
TRBJ1-5 | NA | NA | TRBV27 | CASSQWNGGSNQPQHF | TGTGCCAGCAGTCAGTGGAATGGCGGAAGCAATCAGCCCCAGCATTTT
TRBJ2-3 | NA | NA | TRBV11-2 | CASSSPEGGSTDTQYF | TGTGCCAGCAGCTCTCCTGAGGGCGGTAGCACAGATACGCAGTATTTT
TRBJ1-4 | NA | NA | TRBV28 | CASSLRGALANEKLFF | TGTGCCAGCAGTTTACGGGGGGCGTTAGCTAATGAAAAACTGTTTTTT
TRBJ1-2 | NA | NA | TRBV6-1 | CASSDRVFYGYTF | TGTGCCAGCAGTGACAGGGTATTCTATGGCTACACCTTC
TRBJ1-6 | NA | NA | TRBV5-1 | CASSLDLLNSPLHF | TGCGCCAGCAGCTTGGACTTGTTAAATTCACCCCTCCACTTT
TRBJ2-1 | NA | TRBD1 | TRBV6-5 | CASSYGTAYNEQFF | TGTGCCAGCAGTTACGGGACAGCTTACAATGAGCAGTTCTTC
TRBJ1-1 | NA | TRBD1 | TRBV13 | CASSIGQGAMNTEAFF | TGTGCCAGCAGCATAGGACAGGGAGCTATGAACACTGAAGCTTTCTTT
TRBJ1-1 | NA | NA | TRBV4-1 | CASSQGRGTEAFF | TGCGCCAGCAGCCAGGGGAGGGGAACTGAAGCTTTCTTT
TRBJ2-7 | NA | TRBD1 | TRBV5-4 | CASRRGQGVEQYF | TGTGCCAGCAGACGTGGACAGGGTGTTGAGCAGTACTTC
TRBJ1-4 | once | TRBD1 | TRBV5-1 | CASSLRGGPEKLFF | TGCGCCAGCAGCTTGCGAGGGGGCCCTGAAAAACTGTTTTTT
TRBJ1-4 | NA | NA | TRBV4-1 | CASSRQGTTNEKLFF | TGCGCCAGCAGCCGTCAGGGGACAACTAATGAAAAACTGTTTTTT
TRBJ2-5 | NA | NA | TRBV9 | CASSVGWVREETQYF | TGTGCCAGCAGCGTAGGTTGGGTACGGGAAGAGACCCAGTACTTC
TRBJ2-1 | NA | TRBD1 | TRBV11-3 | CASSVTNRGNEQFF | TGTGCCAGCAGCGTAACCAACAGGGGTAATGAGCAGTTCTTC
TRBJ2-3 | NA | TRBD2 | TRBV7-2 | CASSQRTSGDTQYF | TGTGCCAGCAGCCAGAGGACTAGCGGCGATACGCAGTATTTT
TRBJ1-4 | NA | TRBD1 | TRBV28 | CASSLYQGAGEKLFF | TGTGCCAGCAGTTTATATCAGGGGGCGGGTGAAAAACTGTTTTTT
TRBJ1-1 | NA | TRBD1 | TRBV12-3/TRBV12-4 | CASSGDRFEAFF | TGTGCCAGCAGTGGGGACAGGTTTGAAGCTTTCTTT
TRBJ1-1 | NA | NA | TRBV4-1 | CASSSRNTEAFF | TGCGCCAGCAGCTCGCGGAACACTGAAGCTTTCTTT
TRBJ2-1 | NA | NA | TRBV9 | CASSLSGDLWGHPNEQFF | TGTGCCAGCAGCCTCAGCGGCGACTTGTGGGGGCATCCCAATGAGCAGTTCTTC
TRBJ1-3 | NA | TRBD1 | TRBV19 | CASSIQGDGNTIYF | TGTGCCAGTAGTATCCAGGGGGATGGAAACACCATATATTTT
TRBJ1-1 | NA | NA | TRBV7-6 | CASSLEEGTEAFF | TGTGCCAGCAGCTTAGAGGAGGGCACTGAAGCTTTCTTT
TRBJ1-6 | NA | NA | TRBV4-1 | CASSKETGNSPLHF | TGCGCCAGCAGCAAAGAAACAGGGAATTCACCCCTCCACTTT
TRBJ2-3 | NA | NA | TRBV24-1 | CATSGQAPDTQYF | TGTGCCACCAGTGGGCAGGCCCCAGATACGCAGTATTTT
TRBJ1-1 | NA | NA | TRBV25-1 | CASSDLPGNSSTEAFF | TGTGCCAGCAGTGACCTGCCAGGGAATTCGAGCACTGAAGCTTTCTTT
TRBJ1-4 | NA | TRBD1 | TRBV23-1 | CASSPGTGGEKLFF | TGCGCCAGCAGTCCAGGGACAGGGGGTGAAAAACTGTTTTTT
TRBJ2-1 | NA | NA | TRBV7-2 | CASSLAGGVNEQFF | TGTGCCAGCAGCTTAGCGGGGGGAGTAAATGAGCAGTTCTTC
TRBJ2-3 | NA | TRBD2 | TRBV19 | CASRTYSGRADTQYF | TGTGCCAGTAGGACCTATAGCGGGAGGGCAGATACGCAGTATTTT
TRBJ1-2 | NA | TRBD1 | TRBV19 | CASRQAGGFNYGYTF | TGTGCCAGTAGGCAAGCAGGGGGCTTTAACTATGGCTACACCTTC
TRBJ2-3 | NA | NA | TRBV4-1 | CASSQGGLGTDTQYF | TGCGCCAGCAGCCAAGGGGGACTGGGCACAGATACGCAGTATTTT
TRBJ1-1 | NA | NA | TRBV2 | CASSKSFEGGETEAFF | TGTGCCAGCAGCAAGTCTTTTGAGGGAGGAGAAACTGAAGCTTTCTTT
TRBJ2-2 | few | NA | TRBV7-9 | CASSLEQGTNTGELFF | TGTGCCAGCAGCTTAGAACAGGGAACGAACACCGGGGAGCTGTTTTTT
TRBJ2-1 | few | TRBD2 | TRBV27 | CASSSGTSGYYNEQFF | TGTGCCAGCAGTTCCGGGACTAGCGGATATTACAATGAGCAGTTCTTC
TRBJ1-5 | NA | NA | TRBV4-1 | CASSQEQGNSNQPQHF | TGCGCCAGCAGCCAAGAGCAGGGCAATAGCAATCAGCCCCAGCATTTT
TRBJ2-2 | NA | TRBD2 | TRBV5-4 | CASSWRVGLAGETGELFF | TGTGCCAGCAGCTGGAGGGTGGGACTAGCGGGAGAAACCGGGGAGCTGTTTTTT
TRBJ2-5 | once | TRBD2 | TRBV11-2 | CASSPSVAGETQYF | TGTGCCAGCAGCCCGAGTGTAGCGGGAGAGACCCAGTACTTC